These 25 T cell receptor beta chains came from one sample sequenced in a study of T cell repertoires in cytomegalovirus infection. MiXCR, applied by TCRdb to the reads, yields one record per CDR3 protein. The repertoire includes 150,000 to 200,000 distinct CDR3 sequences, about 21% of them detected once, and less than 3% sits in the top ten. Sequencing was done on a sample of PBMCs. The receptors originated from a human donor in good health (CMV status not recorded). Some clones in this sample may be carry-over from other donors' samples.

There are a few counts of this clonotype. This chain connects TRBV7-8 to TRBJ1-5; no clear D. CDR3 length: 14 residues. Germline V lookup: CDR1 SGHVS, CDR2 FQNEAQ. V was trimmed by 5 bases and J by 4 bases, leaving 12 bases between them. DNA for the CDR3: TGTGCCAGCAGCGTGGAACTTGGAAATCAGCCCCAGCATTTT. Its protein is CASSVELGNQPQHF.

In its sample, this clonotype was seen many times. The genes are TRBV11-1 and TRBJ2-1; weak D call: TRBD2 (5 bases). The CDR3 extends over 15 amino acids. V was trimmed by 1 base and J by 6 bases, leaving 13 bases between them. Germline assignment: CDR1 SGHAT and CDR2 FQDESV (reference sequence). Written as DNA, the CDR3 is TGTGCCAGCAGCTTAGGAGGGATCTACGGCAATGAGCAGTTCTTC. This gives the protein CASSLGGIYGNEQFF. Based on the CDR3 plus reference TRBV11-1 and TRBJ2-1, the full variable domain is EAEVAQSPRYKITEKSQAVAFWCDPISGHATLYWYRQILGQGPELLVQFQDESVVDDSQLPKDRFSAERLKGVDSTLKIQPAELGDSAMYLCASSLGGIYGNEQFFGPGTRLTVL.

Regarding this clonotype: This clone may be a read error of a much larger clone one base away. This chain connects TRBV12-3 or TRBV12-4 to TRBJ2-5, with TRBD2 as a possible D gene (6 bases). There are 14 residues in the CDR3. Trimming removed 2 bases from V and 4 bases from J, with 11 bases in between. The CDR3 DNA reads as TGTGCCAGCAGTTTAACAACGGGAGCAGAGACCCAGTACTTC. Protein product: CASSLTTGAETQYF.

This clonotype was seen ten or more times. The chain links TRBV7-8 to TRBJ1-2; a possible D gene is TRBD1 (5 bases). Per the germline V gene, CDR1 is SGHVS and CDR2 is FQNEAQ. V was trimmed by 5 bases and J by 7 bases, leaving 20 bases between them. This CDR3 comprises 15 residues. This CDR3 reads CASSRIRGGGGGYTF. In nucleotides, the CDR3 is TGTGCCAGCAGCCGGATACGCGGGGGAGGAGGTGGCTACACCTTC.

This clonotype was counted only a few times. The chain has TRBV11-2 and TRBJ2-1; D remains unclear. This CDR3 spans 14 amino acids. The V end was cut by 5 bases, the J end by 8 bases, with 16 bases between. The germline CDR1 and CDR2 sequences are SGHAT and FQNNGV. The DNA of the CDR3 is TGTGCCAGCAGCCGGACCCAACGAAGCGATGAGCAGTTCTTC. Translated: CASSRTQRSDEQFF. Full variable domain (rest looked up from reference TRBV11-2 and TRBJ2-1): EAGVAQSPRYKIIEKRQSVAFWCNPISGHATLYWYQQILGQGPKLLIQFQNNGVVDDSQLPKDRFSAERLKGVDSTLKIQPAKLEDSAVYLCASSRTQRSDEQFFGPGTRLTVL.

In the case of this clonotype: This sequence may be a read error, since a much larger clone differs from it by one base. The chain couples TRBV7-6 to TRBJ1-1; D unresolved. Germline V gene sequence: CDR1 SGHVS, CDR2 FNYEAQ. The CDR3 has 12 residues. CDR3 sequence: CSSSLMNTEAFF. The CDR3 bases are TGTTCCAGCAGCTTGATGAACACTGAAGCTTTCTTT.

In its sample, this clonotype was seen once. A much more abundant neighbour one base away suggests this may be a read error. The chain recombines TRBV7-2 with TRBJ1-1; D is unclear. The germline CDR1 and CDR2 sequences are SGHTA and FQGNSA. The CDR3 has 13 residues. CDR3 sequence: CASSLMVVAEVFF. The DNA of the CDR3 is TGTGCCAGCAGCTTAATGGTAGTGGCTGAAGTTTTCTTT.

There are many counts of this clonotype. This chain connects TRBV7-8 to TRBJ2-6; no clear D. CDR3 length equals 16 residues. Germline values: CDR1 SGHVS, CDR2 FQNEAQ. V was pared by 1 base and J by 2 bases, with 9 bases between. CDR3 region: CASSLGRVPGANVLTF. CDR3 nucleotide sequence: TGTGCCAGCAGCTTAGGACGGGTCCCTGGGGCCAACGTCCTGACTTTC. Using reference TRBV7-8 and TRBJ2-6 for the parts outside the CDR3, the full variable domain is GAGVSQSPRYKVAKRGQDVALRCDPISGHVSLFWYQQALGQGPEFLTYFQNEAQLDKSGLPSDRFFAERPEGSVSTLKIQRTQQEDSAVYLCASSLGRVPGANVLTFGAGSRLTVL.

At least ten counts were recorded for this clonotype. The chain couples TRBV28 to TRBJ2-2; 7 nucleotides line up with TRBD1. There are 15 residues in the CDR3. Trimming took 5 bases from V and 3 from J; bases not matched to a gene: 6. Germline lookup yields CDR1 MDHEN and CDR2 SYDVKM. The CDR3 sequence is CASSVLDRDTGELFF. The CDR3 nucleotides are TGTGCCAGCAGTGTCCTCGACAGGGACACCGGGGAGCTGTTTTTT.

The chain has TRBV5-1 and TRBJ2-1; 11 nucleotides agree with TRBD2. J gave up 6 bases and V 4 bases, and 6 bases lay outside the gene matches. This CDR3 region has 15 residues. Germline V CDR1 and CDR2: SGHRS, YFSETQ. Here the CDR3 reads CASSLSGRAGNEQFF. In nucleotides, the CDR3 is TGCGCCAGCAGCCTTAGCGGGAGGGCCGGCAATGAGCAGTTCTTC. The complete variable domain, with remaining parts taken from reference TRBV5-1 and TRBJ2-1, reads KAGVTQTPRYLIKTRGQQVTLSCSPISGHRSVSWYQQTPGQGLQFLFEYFSETQRNKGNFPGRFSGRQFSNSRSEMNVSTLELGDSALYLCASSLSGRAGNEQFFGPGTRLTVL.

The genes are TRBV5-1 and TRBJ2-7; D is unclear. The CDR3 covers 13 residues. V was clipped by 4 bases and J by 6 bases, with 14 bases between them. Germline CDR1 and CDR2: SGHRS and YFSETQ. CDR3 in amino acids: CASSPLLDAEQYF. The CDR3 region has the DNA TGCGCCAGCAGCCCCCTCTTGGACGCCGAGCAGTACTTC.

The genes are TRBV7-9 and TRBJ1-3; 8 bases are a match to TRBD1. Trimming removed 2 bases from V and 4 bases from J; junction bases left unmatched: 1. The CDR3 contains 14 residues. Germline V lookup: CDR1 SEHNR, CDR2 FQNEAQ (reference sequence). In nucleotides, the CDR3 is TGTGCCAGCAGCTTACGGGACAGGGGAAACACCATATATTTT. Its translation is CASSLRDRGNTIYF.

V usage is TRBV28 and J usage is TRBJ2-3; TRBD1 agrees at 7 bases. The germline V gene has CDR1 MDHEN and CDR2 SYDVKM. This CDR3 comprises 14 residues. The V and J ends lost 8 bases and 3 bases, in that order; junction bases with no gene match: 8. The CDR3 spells CASSHRGQTDTQYF. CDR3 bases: TGTGCCAGCTCCCACAGGGGTCAGACAGATACGCAGTATTTT.

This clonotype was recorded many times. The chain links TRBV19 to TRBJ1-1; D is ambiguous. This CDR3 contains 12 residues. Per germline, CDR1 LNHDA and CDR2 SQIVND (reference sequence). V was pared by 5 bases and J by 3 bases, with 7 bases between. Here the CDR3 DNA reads TGTGCCAGTAGTCTGGGTCACACTGAAGCTTTCTTT. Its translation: CASSLGHTEAFF.

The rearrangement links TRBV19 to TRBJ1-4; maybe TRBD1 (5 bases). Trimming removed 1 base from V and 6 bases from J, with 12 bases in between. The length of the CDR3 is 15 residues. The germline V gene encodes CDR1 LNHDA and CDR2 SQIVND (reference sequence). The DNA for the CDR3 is TGTGCCAGTAGTATAGTTGGGGCTTCGGATGAAAAACTGTTTTTT. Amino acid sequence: CASSIVGASDEKLFF. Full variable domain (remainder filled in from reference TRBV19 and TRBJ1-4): DGGITQSPKYLFRKEGQNVTLSCEQNLNHDAMYWYRQDPGQGLRLIYYSQIVNDFQKGDIAEGYSVSREKKESFPLTVTSAQKNPTAFYLCASSIVGASDEKLFFGSGTQLSVL.

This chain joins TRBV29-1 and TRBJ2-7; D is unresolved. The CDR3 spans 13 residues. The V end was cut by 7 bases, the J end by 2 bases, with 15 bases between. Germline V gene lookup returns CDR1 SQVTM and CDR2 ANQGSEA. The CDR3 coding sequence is TGCAGCGCCCTGAGTATGGGCCCCTACGAGCAGTACTTC. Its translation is CSALSMGPYEQYF.

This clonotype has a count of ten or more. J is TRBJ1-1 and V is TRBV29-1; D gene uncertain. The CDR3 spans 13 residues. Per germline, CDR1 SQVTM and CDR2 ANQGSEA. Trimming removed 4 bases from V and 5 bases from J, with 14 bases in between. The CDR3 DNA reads TGCAGCGTTGTCTCAGGCACAAGGACTGAAGCTTTCTTT. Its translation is CSVVSGTRTEAFF. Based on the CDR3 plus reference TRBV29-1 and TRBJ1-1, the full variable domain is SAVISQKPSRDICQRGTSLTIQCQVDSQVTMMFWYRQQPGQSLTLIATANQGSEATYESGFVIDKFPISRPNLTFSTLTVSNMSPEDSSIYLCSVVSGTRTEAFFGQGTRLTVV.

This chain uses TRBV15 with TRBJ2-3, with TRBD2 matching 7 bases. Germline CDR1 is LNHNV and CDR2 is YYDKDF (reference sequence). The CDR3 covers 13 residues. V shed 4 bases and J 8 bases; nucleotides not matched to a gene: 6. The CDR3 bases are TGTGCCACCAGCAAGACCAGGACTAGTACGCAGTATTTT. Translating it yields CATSKTRTSTQYF.

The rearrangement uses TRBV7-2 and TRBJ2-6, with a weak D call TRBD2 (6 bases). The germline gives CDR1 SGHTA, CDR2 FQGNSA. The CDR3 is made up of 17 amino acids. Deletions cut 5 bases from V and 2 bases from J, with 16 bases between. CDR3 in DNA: TGTGCCAGCAGCCCCCGGCGGGCGGGAACTGGGGCCAACGTCCTGACTTTC. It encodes CASSPRRAGTGANVLTF.

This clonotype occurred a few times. The CDR3 region has the DNA TGCGCCAGCAGCTTTTCAGCAGACGTAGCCAAAAACATTCAGTACTTC. Encoded protein: CASSFSADVAKNIQYF. The V gene is TRBV5-1, the J gene TRBJ2-4; D is unresolved. V was cut by 2 bases and J by 0 bases, with 12 bases left in between. This CDR3 contains 16 residues. The germline CDR1 and CDR2 sequences are SGHRS and YFSETQ.

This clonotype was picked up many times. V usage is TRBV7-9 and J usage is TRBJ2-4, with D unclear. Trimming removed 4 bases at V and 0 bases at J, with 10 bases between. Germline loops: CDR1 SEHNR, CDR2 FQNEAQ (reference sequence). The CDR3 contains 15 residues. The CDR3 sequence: CASSSIRVAKNIQYF. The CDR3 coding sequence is TGTGCCAGCAGCTCGATAAGAGTAGCCAAAAACATTCAGTACTTC.

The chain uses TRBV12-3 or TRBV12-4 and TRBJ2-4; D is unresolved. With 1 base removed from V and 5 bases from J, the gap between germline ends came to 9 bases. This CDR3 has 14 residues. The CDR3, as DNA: TGTGCCAGCAGTTTAGGACGGTTTCAAAACATTCAGTACTTC. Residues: CASSLGRFQNIQYF.

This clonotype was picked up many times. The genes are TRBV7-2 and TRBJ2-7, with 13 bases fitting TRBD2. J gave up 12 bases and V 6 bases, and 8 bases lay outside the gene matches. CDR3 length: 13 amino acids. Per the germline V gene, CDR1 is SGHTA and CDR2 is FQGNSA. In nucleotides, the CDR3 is TGTGCCAGCAGGCCCGGGACTAGCGGGATGGTGTACTTC. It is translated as CASRPGTSGMVYF.

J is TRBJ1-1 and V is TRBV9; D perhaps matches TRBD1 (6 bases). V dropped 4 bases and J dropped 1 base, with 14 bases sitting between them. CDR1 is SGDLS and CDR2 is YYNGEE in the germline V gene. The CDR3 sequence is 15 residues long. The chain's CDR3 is CASSTTTGANTEAFF. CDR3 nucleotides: TGTGCCAGCAGCACAACGACGGGGGCGAACACTGAAGCTTTCTTT.

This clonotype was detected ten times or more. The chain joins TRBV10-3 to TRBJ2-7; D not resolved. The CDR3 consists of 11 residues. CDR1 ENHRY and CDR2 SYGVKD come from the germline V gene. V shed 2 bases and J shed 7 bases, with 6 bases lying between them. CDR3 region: CAISENWEQYF. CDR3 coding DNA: TGTGCCATCAGTGAGAACTGGGAGCAGTACTTC.